This T cell receptor beta chain derives from a study of PD-1 blockade in classical Hodgkin lymphoma. TCRdb's table, derived via immunoSEQ multiplex PCR, lists solely in-frame clones and lacks some. The sample includes some 21,000 clones, 80% seen only once; the top ten take under 20%. Each and every patient relapsed after autologous stem cell transplantation, and patients got differing brentuximab vedotin exposure. The J segment lost 4 bases and the V segment lost 5 bases, leaving 12 bases of the junction unmatched. CDR1 is PRHDT and CDR2 is FYEKMQ in the germline V gene (reference sequence). This CDR3 region has 17 residues.

This sequence was found in a human donor with classical Hodgkin lymphoma. The specimen was peripheral blood mononuclear cells (PBMCs), collected before the second cycle of nivolumab. The chain combines TRBV13 with TRBJ2-7, with 12 bases aligning to TRBD2. CDR3 DNA sequence: TGTGCCAGCAGCCCGGCAAGACTAGCGGGAGTAAGGTACGAGCAGTACTTC. This codes for CASSPARLAGVRYEQYF.